This section outlines one TCR beta chain sequence together with its context. V was cut by 5 bases and J by 0 bases, with 11 bases left in between. Per the germline V gene, CDR1 is GTSNPN and CDR2 is SVGIG (reference sequence). The CDR3 spans 14 residues. This specimen comes from a study of cytotoxic CD8 clonotypes in ibrutinib-treated CLL. Method: immunoSEQ multiplex PCR; TCRdb's copy keeps in-frame clones and lacks some. This table holds 25,000 to 35,000 clones, roughly 62% found once. Sequences were derived from PBMCs, sampled before ibrutinib treatment. This receptor was identified in a human donor with chronic lymphocytic leukemia. This chain joins TRBV30 and TRBJ1-3; D is possibly TRBD1 (5 bases). In DNA, the CDR3 is TGTGCCTGGGGACACGACAGCTCTGGAAACACCATATATTTT. It codes for CAWGHDSSGNTIYF.